Ten or more counts support the clone carrying this T cell receptor beta chain. Antigen unknown. The germline V gene encodes CDR1 MNHEY and CDR2 SVGEGT. V was clipped by 0 bases and J by 0 bases, with 16 bases between them. The CDR3 loop spans 18 amino acids. This sample was included in a study of T cells after yellow fever vaccination. General observations from the study: Clones that expanded after primary vaccination mostly reappeared after the booster (96% CD4, approximately 87% CD8).

TCRdb used MiXCR to reprocess the 5' RACE reads, holding one entry per CDR3 protein. The table lists a few hundred thousand distinct CDR3 sequences, roughly 7% of them singletons, with 15% to 20% in the top ten. The rearrangement links TRBV6-2 or TRBV6-3 to TRBJ2-3; D ambiguous. This sequence originates from a man aged 18 to 29 who received the YFV17D yellow fever vaccine. The sequencing here drew on PBMCs, taken about 41 days after the first yellow fever vaccination. The DNA of the CDR3 is TGTGCCAGCAGTTACTCGCTTGCTCAAAGACGGAGCACAGATACGCAGTATTTT. This gives the protein CASSYSLAQRRSTDTQYF.